The clone carrying this TCR beta chain was counted a few times. Original methodology: It was from reference gene primer amplification that nucleated cell counts were estimated. Clones were sequenced by immunoSEQ multiplex PCR, and TCRdb holds only the in-frame ones, with some missing. The DNA gave D and trimming, while V, J and clone size come from that table. The sample carries approximately 190,000 clones, 83% recorded once. The record originates from a study of blood T cell repertoires in COVID-19. Background on the study: Specimens from acute and convalescent COVID-19 originated in the United States, Italy and Spain. In each case, the material was cDNA or gDNA derived from T cells, B-cell-depleted T cells, or PBMCs.

With V trimmed by 8 bases and J by 2 bases, 3 bases remained unmatched. This CDR3 spans 13 amino acids. Germline assignment: CDR1 LGHDT and CDR2 YNNKEL (reference sequence). The sample consisted of peripheral blood. The sequence came from a woman in her 40s with acute or convalescent COVID-19. V is TRBV3-1 (or the pseudogene TRBV3-2) and J is TRBJ2-7; the match to TRBD2 covers 10 bases. The CDR3 sequence is CASRSGGAYEQYF. The DNA for the CDR3 is TGTGCCAGCCGGAGCGGGGGGGCCTACGAGCAGTACTTC.